This TCR beta chain stems from a study of T-cell memory formation after mild COVID-19. Study-wide points: Some SARS-CoV-2-responding clones were already detected in memory before infection.

TCR alpha and TCR beta cDNA libraries with sample barcodes and UMIs came from 5'RACE using constant-segment primers. TCRdb independently ran MiXCR on the 5' RACE reads; one entry per CDR3 protein. The sample has 550,000 to 700,000 distinct CDR3 sequences, 17% seen once; the top ten hold just over 8%. This clonotype was recorded a few times. What it binds is unknown. The sequence derives from an adult woman who had mild COVID-19 (a few samples of this study predate the infection). Cell type and time point are not known. Sample: PBMCs or a T cell subset sorted from them (not recorded which).

Here the CDR3 reads CASSQAWLSSSYNEQFF. CDR3 nucleotide sequence: TGTGCCAGCAGCCAAGCGTGGCTCAGTTCTTCCTACAATGAGCAGTTCTTC. The chain links TRBV4-2 to TRBJ2-1; D gene uncertain. CDR1 and CDR2 (germline): LGHNA, YNFKEQ. The CDR3 contains 17 residues. V lost 1 base, J lost 1 base, and 14 bases lay in between.